The 22 T cell receptor beta chains reported below all come from one sample, sequenced in a study of T cell responses to AZD1222 COVID-19 vaccine. TCRdb's copy holds only in-frame clones and misses some; the assay was immunoSEQ multiplex PCR. The profile shows about 120,000 clones, around 94% of them singletons. Sequenced here: peripheral blood, sampled on day 0 of AZD1222 vaccination. Every receptor here comes from an adult in good health.

This chain connects TRBV6-5 to TRBJ1-2; D remains ambiguous. Germline assignment: CDR1 MNHEY and CDR2 SVGAGI. The germline V and J ends were trimmed by 6 bases and 6 bases, with 17 bases remaining between them. CDR3 length: 14 amino acids. CDR3 residues: CASRVGGPGDGYTF. The CDR3 nucleotides read TGTGCCAGCAGGGTTGGTGGGCCTGGGGATGGCTACACCTTC.

The chain recombines TRBV29-1 with TRBJ1-4, with a possible D match to TRBD1 (6 bases). The CDR3 has 12 residues. V lost 4 bases to trimming and J lost 7 bases, with 10 bases between them. Looked up from germline, CDR1 is SQVTM and CDR2 is ANQGSEA. CDR3 region: CSVGQGGEKLFF. The CDR3 nucleotides read TGCAGCGTTGGGCAAGGGGGTGAAAAACTGTTTTTT.

The chain recombines TRBV11-1 with TRBJ2-5; D is possibly TRBD1 or TRBD2 (7 bases each). V was shortened by 5 bases and J by 5 bases, with 18 bases between the two germline ends. The CDR3 totals 15 residues. Germline CDR1 SGHAT, CDR2 FQDESV (reference sequence). CDR3 nucleotides: TGTGCCAGCAGCCAGGGGGAGGGCGGTTGGGAGACCCAGTACTTC. As protein: CASSQGEGGWETQYF.

The chain has TRBV6-5 and TRBJ1-2; D unresolved. Trimming pared 2 bases from V and 0 bases from J, leaving 4 bases between. The CDR3 has 13 amino acids. Germline V gene data show CDR1 as MNHEY and CDR2 as SVGAGI. DNA for the CDR3: TGTGCCAGCAGTTACGTAGCTAACTATGGCTACACCTTC. As protein: CASSYVANYGYTF.

The rearrangement uses TRBV11-2 and TRBJ2-3, with 10 nucleotides matching TRBD2. The V and J ends lost 5 bases and 0 bases, in that order; junction bases with no gene match: 11. Germline V lookup: CDR1 SGHAT, CDR2 FQNNGV. The CDR3 is 18 amino acids. For the CDR3, the DNA is TGTGCCAGCAGCCAGACGGGTAGCGGGGGGATGAGCACAGATACGCAGTATTTT. Protein sequence: CASSQTGSGGMSTDTQYF.

The gene calls are TRBV5-1 and TRBJ2-5, with TRBD2 matching over 12 bases. The CDR3 extends over 16 amino acids. Unmatched junction bases numbered 9, after V lost 2 bases and J lost 7 bases. From germline, CDR1 is SGHRS and CDR2 YFSETQ. This CDR3 is CASSFGTSGPTGTQYF. Here the CDR3 DNA reads TGCGCCAGCAGCTTCGGGACTAGCGGGCCCACCGGGACCCAGTACTTC.

The gene calls are TRBV19 and TRBJ2-2; 7 bases are a match to TRBD2. This CDR3 region has 15 residues. With V trimmed by 8 bases and J by 1 base, 7 bases remained unmatched. In germline, CDR1 is LNHDA, CDR2 SQIVND (reference sequence). CDR3 region: CASQSGIGNTGELFF. For the CDR3, the DNA is TGTGCCAGTCAAAGCGGGATAGGGAACACCGGGGAGCTGTTTTTT. Looking up the rest from reference TRBV19 and TRBJ2-2 gives the full variable domain: DGGITQSPKYLFRKEGQNVTLSCEQNLNHDAMYWYRQDPGQGLRLIYYSQIVNDFQKGDIAEGYSVSREKKESFPLTVTSAQKNPTAFYLCASQSGIGNTGELFFGEGSRLTVL.

The chain employs TRBV9 and TRBJ2-3; 8 bases map to TRBD2. The V gene end was trimmed by 0 bases and the J gene end by 7 bases; junction bases not matched to a gene: 4. Germline V lookup: CDR1 SGDLS, CDR2 YYNGEE. This CDR3 contains 14 residues. CDR3 protein: CASSVVAGLYTQYF. DNA of the CDR3: TGTGCCAGCAGCGTAGTAGCGGGATTATATACGCAGTATTTT.

V is TRBV30 and J is TRBJ2-2; 7 bases agree with TRBD2. After removal of 0 bases from V and 3 bases from J, the junction contained 1 base not matched to a gene. CDR1 is GTSNPN, CDR2 SVGIG, per germline (reference sequence). CDR3 size: 14 residues. The DNA of the CDR3 is TGTGCCTGGAGTGTAACTAGCGACACCGGGGAGCTGTTTTTT. Amino acids: CAWSVTSDTGELFF.

The chain joins TRBV18 to TRBJ1-2, with TRBD1 identical over 8 bases. With 3 bases clipped from V and 3 bases from J, the junction kept 0 bases outside the gene matches. CDR3 length equals 13 residues. CDR1 is KGHSH, CDR2 LQKENI, per germline. The CDR3 loop reads CASSPDRDYGYTF. CDR3 DNA: TGTGCCAGCTCACCGGACAGGGACTATGGCTACACCTTC.

This chain joins TRBV14 and TRBJ1-1, with 7 nucleotides matching TRBD1. CDR3 length: 14 residues. From germline, CDR1 is SGHDN and CDR2 FVKESK. V dropped 3 bases and J dropped 4; count of bases not matched to a gene: 5. The CDR3 DNA follows: TGTGCCAGCAGCCAGGCCCAGGGGGGCACTGAAGCTTTCTTT. Translating gives CASSQAQGGTEAFF.

The chain has TRBV6-1 and TRBJ1-3; no definite D call. The V gene's germline CDR1 is MNHNS and CDR2 SASEGT. V was pared by 0 bases and J by 4 bases, with 4 bases between. This CDR3 spans 13 amino acids. CDR3 protein: CASSEAGGNTIYF. CDR3 in DNA: TGTGCCAGCAGTGAAGCTGGGGGAAACACCATATATTTT.

The V call is TRBV10-1, the J call TRBJ1-1; 9 nucleotides align to TRBD1. In germline, CDR1 is WNHNN, CDR2 SYGVQD (reference sequence). The V gene end was trimmed by 6 bases and the J gene end by 5 bases; junction bases not matched to a gene: 7. There are 14 residues in the CDR3. CDR3 sequence: CASRPDRGRTEAFF. CDR3 bases: TGCGCCAGCAGACCGGACAGGGGTCGAACTGAAGCTTTCTTT.

V usage is TRBV6-5 and J usage is TRBJ2-7; the D gene is possibly TRBD1 (5 bases). This CDR3 spans 12 amino acids. CDR1 is MNHEY, CDR2 SVGAGI, per germline. V lost 5 bases and J 4 bases, leaving 9 bases between the germline ends. This CDR3 is CASSPGPYEQYV. CDR3 bases: TGTGCCAGCAGTCCAGGGCCGTACGAGCAGTACGTC.

The chain employs TRBV7-9 and TRBJ1-4; 7 bases align to TRBD1. This CDR3 comprises 15 residues. Looked up from germline, CDR1 is SEHNR and CDR2 is FQNEAQ (reference sequence). The junction had 4 bases not matched to a gene; V was cut back by 4 bases and J by 2 bases. The CDR3: CASSSRQGTNEKLFF. DNA of the CDR3: TGTGCCAGCAGCTCCCGACAGGGTACTAATGAAAAACTGTTTTTT.

This chain joins TRBV5-6 and TRBJ1-1; 9 positions match TRBD1. The CDR3 is made up of 15 amino acids. The junction had 7 bases not matched to a gene; V was cut back by 5 bases and J by 2 bases. The germline V gene has CDR1 SGHDT and CDR2 YYEEEE. CDR3 nucleotide sequence: TGTGCCAGCAGGCTCACAGGGGGCGGAAACACTGAAGCTTTCTTT. Translating it yields CASRLTGGGNTEAFF.

The genes are TRBV13 and TRBJ2-2, with D hard to call. V lost 0 bases to trimming and J lost 9 bases, with 14 bases between them. Germline CDR1 is PRHDT and CDR2 is FYEKMQ (reference sequence). This CDR3 contains 15 residues. This CDR3 reads CASSLGGNQRRELFF. DNA for the CDR3: TGTGCCAGCAGCTTAGGCGGCAATCAACGCCGGGAGCTGTTTTTT.

This rearrangement joins TRBV9 to TRBJ2-5; D remains ambiguous. The V gene's germline CDR1 is SGDLS and CDR2 YYNGEE. This CDR3 has 14 residues. Deletions cut 3 bases from V and 5 bases from J, with 14 bases between. The CDR3 loop reads CASSGDGLEETQYF. The CDR3, as DNA: TGTGCCAGCAGCGGAGACGGGCTCGAGGAGACCCAGTACTTC.

V and J are TRBV5-1 and TRBJ2-1, with TRBD2 matching over 10 bases. The CDR3 loop spans 16 amino acids. With V trimmed by 3 bases and J by 4 bases, 7 bases remained unmatched. Germline-derived CDR1 and CDR2 are SGHRS and YFSETQ. DNA for the CDR3: TGCGCCAGCAGCTCCTTAGCGGGGGGCCTTTACAATGAGCAGTTCTTC. Amino acid sequence: CASSSLAGGLYNEQFF.

This rearrangement joins TRBV9 to TRBJ1-2; TRBD1 aligns across 10 bases. The trim removed 4 bases at V and 5 bases at J, leaving 8 bases unmatched. The CDR3 loop spans 15 amino acids. CDR1 SGDLS and CDR2 YYNGEE come from the germline V gene. The CDR3 nucleotides are TGTGCCAGCAGCCCCAGGGACAGGGGTCCGTATGGCTACACCTTC. It encodes CASSPRDRGPYGYTF. Together with reference TRBV9 and TRBJ1-2, the CDR3 gives the full variable domain: DSGVTQTPKHLITATGQRVTLRCSPRSGDLSVYWYQQSLDQGLQFLIQYYNGEERAKGNILERFSAQQFPDLHSELNLSSLELGDSALYFCASSPRDRGPYGYTFGSGTRLTVV.

A note on this clone: The junction shows a germline mismatch at one end, possibly a read error. This chain connects TRBV7-7 to TRBJ1-1; D is unresolved. The length of the CDR3 is 13 residues. CDR1 is SSHAT, CDR2 FNYEAQ, per germline (reference sequence). Written as DNA, the CDR3 is TGTGCTAGCAGCTTGCAGCCGAACACTGAAGCTTTCTTT. Amino acid sequence: CASSLQPNTEAFF.

The chain is built from TRBV19 and TRBJ1-5, with D possibly TRBD1 on 5 matching bases. V lost 6 bases and J 6 bases, leaving 15 bases between the germline ends. Per the germline V gene, CDR1 is LNHDA and CDR2 is SQIVND (reference sequence). This CDR3 region has 14 residues. The CDR3 spells CASRPPGPGQPQHF. CDR3 DNA sequence: TGTGCCAGTAGACCCCCGGGGCCCGGTCAGCCCCAGCATTTT.